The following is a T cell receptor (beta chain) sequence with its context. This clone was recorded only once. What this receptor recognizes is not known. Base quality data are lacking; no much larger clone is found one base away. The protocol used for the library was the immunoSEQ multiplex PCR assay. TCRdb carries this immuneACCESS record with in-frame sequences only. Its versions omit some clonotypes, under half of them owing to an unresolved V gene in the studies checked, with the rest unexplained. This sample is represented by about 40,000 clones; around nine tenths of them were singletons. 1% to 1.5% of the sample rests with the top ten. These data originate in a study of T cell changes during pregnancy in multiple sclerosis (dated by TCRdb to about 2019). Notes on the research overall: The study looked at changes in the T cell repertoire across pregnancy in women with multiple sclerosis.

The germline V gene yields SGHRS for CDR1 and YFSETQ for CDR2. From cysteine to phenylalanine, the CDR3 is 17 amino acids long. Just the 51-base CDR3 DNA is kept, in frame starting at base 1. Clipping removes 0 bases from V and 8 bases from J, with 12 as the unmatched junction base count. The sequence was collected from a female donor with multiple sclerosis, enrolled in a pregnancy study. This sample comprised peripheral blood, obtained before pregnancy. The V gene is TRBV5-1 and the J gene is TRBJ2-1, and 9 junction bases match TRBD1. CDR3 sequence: CASSLATPDRGVHEQFF. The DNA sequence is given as TGCGCCAGCAGCTTGGCGACCCCGGACAGGGGTGTCCATGAGCAGTTCTTC.